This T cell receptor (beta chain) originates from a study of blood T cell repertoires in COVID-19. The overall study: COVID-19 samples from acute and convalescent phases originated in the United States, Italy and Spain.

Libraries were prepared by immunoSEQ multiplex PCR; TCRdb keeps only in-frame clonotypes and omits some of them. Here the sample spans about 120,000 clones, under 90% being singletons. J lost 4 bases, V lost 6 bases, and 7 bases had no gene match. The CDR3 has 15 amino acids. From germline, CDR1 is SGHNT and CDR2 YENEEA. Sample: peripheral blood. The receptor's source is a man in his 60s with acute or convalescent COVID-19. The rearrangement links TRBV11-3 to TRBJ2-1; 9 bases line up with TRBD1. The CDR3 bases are TGTGCCAGCAGTCGACAGGGGGGTTTTTACAATGAGCAGTTCTTC. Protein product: CASSRQGGFYNEQFF.